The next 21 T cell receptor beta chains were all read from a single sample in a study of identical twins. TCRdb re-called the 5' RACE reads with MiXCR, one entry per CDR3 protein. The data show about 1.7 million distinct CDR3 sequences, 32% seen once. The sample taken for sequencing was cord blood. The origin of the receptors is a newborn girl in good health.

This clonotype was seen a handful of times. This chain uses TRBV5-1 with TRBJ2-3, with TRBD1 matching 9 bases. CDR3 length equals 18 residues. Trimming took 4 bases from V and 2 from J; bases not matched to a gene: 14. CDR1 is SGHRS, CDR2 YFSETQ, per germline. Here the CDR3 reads CASSAEKYRGRFTDTQYF. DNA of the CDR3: TGCGCCAGCAGCGCAGAAAAGTACAGGGGGCGCTTCACAGATACGCAGTATTTT.

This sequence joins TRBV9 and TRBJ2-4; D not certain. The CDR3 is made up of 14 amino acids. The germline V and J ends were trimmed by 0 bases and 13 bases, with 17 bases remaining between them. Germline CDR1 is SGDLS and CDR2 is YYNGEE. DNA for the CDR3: TGTGCCAGCAGCGTAGCTACCGGCTACAATGAGCAGTACTTC. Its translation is CASSVATGYNEQYF.

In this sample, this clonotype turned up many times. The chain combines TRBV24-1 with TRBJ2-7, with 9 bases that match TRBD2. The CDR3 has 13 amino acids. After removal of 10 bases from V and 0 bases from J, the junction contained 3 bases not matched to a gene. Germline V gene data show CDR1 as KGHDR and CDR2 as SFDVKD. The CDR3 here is CATSTSGSYEQYF. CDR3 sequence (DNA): TGTGCCACTTCGACTAGCGGCTCCTACGAGCAGTACTTC.

As DNA, the CDR3 is TGTGCCAGTTTGACTAGCGGGGATCGCTACGAGCAGTACTTC. It encodes CASLTSGDRYEQYF. This rearrangement joins TRBV19 to TRBJ2-7; 11 positions match TRBD2. Trimming removed 8 bases from V and 3 bases from J; junction bases left unmatched: 6. Germline assignment: CDR1 LNHDA and CDR2 SQIVND (reference sequence). The CDR3 spans 14 residues.

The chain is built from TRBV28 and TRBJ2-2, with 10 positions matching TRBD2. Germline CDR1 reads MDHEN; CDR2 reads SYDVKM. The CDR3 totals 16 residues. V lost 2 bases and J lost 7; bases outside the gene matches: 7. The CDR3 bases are TGTGCCAGCAGTTTAACCCTAGCGGGAGAGGGCGGGGAGCTGTTTTTT. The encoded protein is CASSLTLAGEGGELFF.

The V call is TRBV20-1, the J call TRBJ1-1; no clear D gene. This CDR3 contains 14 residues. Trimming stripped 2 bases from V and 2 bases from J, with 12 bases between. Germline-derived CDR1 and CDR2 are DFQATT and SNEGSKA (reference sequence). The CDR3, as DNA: TGCAGTGCTAGATTGCGGGGAACTAACACTGAAGCTTTCTTT. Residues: CSARLRGTNTEAFF.

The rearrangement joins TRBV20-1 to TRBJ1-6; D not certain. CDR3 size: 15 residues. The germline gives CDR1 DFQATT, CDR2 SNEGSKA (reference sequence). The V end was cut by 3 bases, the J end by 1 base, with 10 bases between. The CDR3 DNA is TGCAGTGCTAGCCGTCCCGGGTCCTATAATTCACCCCTCCACTTT. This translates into CSASRPGSYNSPLHF.

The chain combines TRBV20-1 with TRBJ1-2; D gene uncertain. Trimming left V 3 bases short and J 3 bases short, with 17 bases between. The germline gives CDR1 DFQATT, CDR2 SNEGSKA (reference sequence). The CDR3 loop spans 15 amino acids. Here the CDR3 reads CSASPEGGPYYGYTF. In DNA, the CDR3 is TGCAGTGCTAGTCCGGAGGGAGGGCCTTACTATGGCTACACCTTC.

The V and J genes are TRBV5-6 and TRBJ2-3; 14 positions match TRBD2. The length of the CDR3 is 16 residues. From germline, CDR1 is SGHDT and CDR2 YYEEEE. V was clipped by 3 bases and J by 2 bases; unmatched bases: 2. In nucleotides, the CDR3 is TGTGCCAGCAGCTGGGGACTAGCGGGGGCCACAGATACGCAGTATTTT. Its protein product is CASSWGLAGATDTQYF.

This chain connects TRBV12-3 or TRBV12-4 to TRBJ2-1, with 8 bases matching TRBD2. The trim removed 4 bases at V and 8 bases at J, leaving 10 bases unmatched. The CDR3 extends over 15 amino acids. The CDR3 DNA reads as TGTGCCAGCAGTTCACCCCTGACGGGGGGGCATGAGCAGTTCTTC. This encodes CASSSPLTGGHEQFF.

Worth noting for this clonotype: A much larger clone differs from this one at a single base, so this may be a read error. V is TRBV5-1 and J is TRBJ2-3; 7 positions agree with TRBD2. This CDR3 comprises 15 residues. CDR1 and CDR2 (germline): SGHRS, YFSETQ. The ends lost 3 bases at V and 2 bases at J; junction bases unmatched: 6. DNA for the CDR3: TGCGCCAGCAGCTCGGGACTATCCCACACAGATACGCAGTATTTT. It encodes CASSSGLSHTDTQYF.

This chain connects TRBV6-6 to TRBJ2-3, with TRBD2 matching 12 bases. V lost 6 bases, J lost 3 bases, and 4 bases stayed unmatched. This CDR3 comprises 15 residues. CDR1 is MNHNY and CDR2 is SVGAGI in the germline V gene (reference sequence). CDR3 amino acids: CASRPSGGATDTQYF. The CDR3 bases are TGTGCCAGCAGGCCTAGCGGGGGGGCAACAGATACGCAGTATTTT.

The CDR3 DNA reads as TGCAGCGTTGGGGAGACAGGGGACTATGGCTACACCTTC. Its protein product is CSVGETGDYGYTF. The chain recombines TRBV29-1 with TRBJ1-2; 8 nucleotides line up with TRBD1. This CDR3 spans 13 amino acids. V gave up 4 bases and J gave up 3 bases; unmatched junction bases: 4. Germline assignment: CDR1 SQVTM and CDR2 ANQGSEA.

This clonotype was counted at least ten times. CDR3 sequence (DNA): TGTGCCAGCAGCGCCGGACAAGTTACGCAGTATTTT. Residues: CASSAGQVTQYF. This chain links TRBV7-9 with TRBJ2-3, with a weak D call TRBD1 (5 bases). V lost 5 bases to trimming and J lost 8 bases, with 11 bases between them. Per the germline V gene, CDR1 is SEHNR and CDR2 is FQNEAQ (reference sequence). This CDR3 comprises 12 residues.

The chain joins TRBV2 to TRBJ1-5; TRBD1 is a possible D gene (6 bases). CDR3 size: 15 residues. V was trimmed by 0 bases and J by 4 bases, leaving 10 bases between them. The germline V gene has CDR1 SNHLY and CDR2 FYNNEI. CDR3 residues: CASSEAVGQNQPQHF. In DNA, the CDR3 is TGTGCCAGCAGTGAAGCGGTAGGACAGAATCAGCCCCAGCATTTT.

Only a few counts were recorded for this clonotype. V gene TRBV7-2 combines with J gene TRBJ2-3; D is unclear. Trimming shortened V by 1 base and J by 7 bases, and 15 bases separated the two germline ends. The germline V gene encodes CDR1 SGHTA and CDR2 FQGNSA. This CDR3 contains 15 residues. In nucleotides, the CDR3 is TGTGCCAGCAGCTTAGGGGTCGGGTACCCATATACGCAGTATTTT. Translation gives CASSLGVGYPYTQYF.

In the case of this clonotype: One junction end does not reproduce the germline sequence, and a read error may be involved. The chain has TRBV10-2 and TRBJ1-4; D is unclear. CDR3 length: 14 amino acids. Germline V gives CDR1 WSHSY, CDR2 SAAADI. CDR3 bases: TGTGCCAGCACTGCGGGCTCAACTAATGAAAAACTGTTTTTT. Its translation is CASTAGSTNEKLFF.

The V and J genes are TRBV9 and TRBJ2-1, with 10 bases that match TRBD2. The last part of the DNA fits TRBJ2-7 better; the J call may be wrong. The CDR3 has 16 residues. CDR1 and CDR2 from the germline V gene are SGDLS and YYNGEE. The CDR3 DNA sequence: TGTGCCAGCAGCGTAGCGCCTAGCGGGGGCTACAATGAGCAGTACTTC. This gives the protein CASSVAPSGGYNEQYF.

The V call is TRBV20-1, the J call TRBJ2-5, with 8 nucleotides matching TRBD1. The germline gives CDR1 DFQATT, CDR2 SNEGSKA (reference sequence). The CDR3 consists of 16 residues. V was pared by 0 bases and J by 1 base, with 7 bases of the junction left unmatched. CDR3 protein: CSARDWATGGQETQYF. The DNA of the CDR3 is TGCAGTGCTAGAGATTGGGCTACAGGGGGCCAAGAGACCCAGTACTTC.

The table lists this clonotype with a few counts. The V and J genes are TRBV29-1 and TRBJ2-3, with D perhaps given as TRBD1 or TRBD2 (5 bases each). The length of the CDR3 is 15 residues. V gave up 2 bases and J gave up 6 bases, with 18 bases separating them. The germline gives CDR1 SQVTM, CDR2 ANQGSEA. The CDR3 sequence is CSVEYVRGRPDTQYF. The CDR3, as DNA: TGCAGCGTTGAATACGTTCGGGGCCGCCCGGATACGCAGTATTTT.

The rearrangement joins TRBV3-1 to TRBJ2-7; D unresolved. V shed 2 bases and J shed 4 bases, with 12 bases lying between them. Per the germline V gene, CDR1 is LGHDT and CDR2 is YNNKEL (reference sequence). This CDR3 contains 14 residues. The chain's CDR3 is CASSQHDPGYEQYF. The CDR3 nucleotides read TGTGCCAGCAGCCAACATGACCCCGGGTACGAGCAGTACTTC.